This section outlines one T cell receptor (beta chain) sequence together with its context. It was across several immunoSEQ plates that each subset's genomic DNA was evenly split. The table came from immunoSEQ multiplex PCR; TCRdb's copy has only in-frame clones and leaves some out. This table holds roughly 1,800,000 clones, about 95% found once. These data belong to a study of shared clonotypes between healthy human individuals. V lost 2 bases to trimming and J lost 10 bases, with 9 bases between them. The germline gives CDR1 LNHNV, CDR2 YYDKDF (reference sequence). The CDR3 is made up of 12 amino acids. It was CD45RO-negative cells, positively selected for CCR7, that made up naive CD8 cells, with terminally differentiated effector memory CD45RA+ cells excluded.

This rearrangement joins TRBV15 to TRBJ2-1; D is unclear. The receptor comes from a man younger than 35 in good health. The sequencing input was naive CD8+ T cells sorted from blood. This chain's CDR3 is CATSRPYREQFF. In nucleotides, the CDR3 is TGTGCCACCAGCAGACCCTATAGGGAGCAGTTCTTC. Full variable domain (remainder filled in from reference TRBV15 and TRBJ2-1): DAMVIQNPRYQVTQFGKPVTLSCSQTLNHNVMYWYQQKSSQAPKLLFHYYDKDFNNEADTPDNFQSRRPNTSFCFLDIRSPGLGDTAMYLCATSRPYREQFFGPGTRLTVL.